These 19 T cell receptor beta chains were all obtained from the same sample, sequenced in a study of T cell responses to AZD1222 COVID-19 vaccine. TCRdb's copy holds only in-frame clones and misses some; the assay was immunoSEQ multiplex PCR. Seen here are over 150,000 clones, about 90% observed once, and the top ten hold 4% to 5.5%. Sequencing was performed on peripheral blood, taken on day 0 of MenACWY control vaccination. Receptors were obtained from an adult in good health.

The J gene is TRBJ2-1, the V gene TRBV28, with a weak D call TRBD2 (6 bases). V lost 10 bases to trimming and J lost 5 bases, with 21 bases between them. There are 15 residues in the CDR3. Germline loops: CDR1 MDHEN, CDR2 SYDVKM. CDR3 coding DNA: TGTGCCATCTCTTCGGGCGGGACCTTCGACAATGAGCAGTTCTTC. This translates into CAISSGGTFDNEQFF. The full variable domain, in which reference TRBV28 and TRBJ2-1 provide the parts outside the CDR3, is DVKVTQSSRYLVKRTGEKVFLECVQDMDHENMFWYRQDPGLGLRLIYFSYDVKMKEKGDIPEGYSVSREKKERFSLILESASTNQTSMYLCAISSGGTFDNEQFFGPGTRLTVL.

The gene calls are TRBV2 and TRBJ1-2; D perhaps matches TRBD1 (5 bases). Germline V CDR1 and CDR2: SNHLY, FYNNEI. There are 10 residues in the CDR3. V lost 10 bases, J lost 7 bases, and 10 bases lay in between. CDR3 coding DNA: TGTGCCACCGACAGTCTTGGCTACACCTTC. Amino acid sequence: CATDSLGYTF.

The chain combines TRBV4-3 with TRBJ2-1, with D possibly matching TRBD2 (6 bases). The germline V gene has CDR1 LGHNA and CDR2 YSLEER. V lost 1 base to trimming and J lost 1 base, with 11 bases between them. This CDR3 contains 16 residues. CDR3 in DNA: TGCGCCAGCAGCCAAGCCCATGGGGGGTCCTACAATGAGCAGTTCTTC. Amino acid sequence: CASSQAHGGSYNEQFF.

The rearrangement joins TRBV30 to TRBJ2-7, with 7 positions matching TRBD1. CDR3 length equals 14 residues. V trimming: 2 bases; J trimming: 3 bases; junction bases outside the gene matches: 7. CDR1 and CDR2 from the germline V gene are GTSNPN and SVGIG (reference sequence). The CDR3: CAWSTPAGGYEQYF. CDR3 bases: TGTGCCTGGAGTACACCGGCAGGGGGCTACGAGCAGTACTTC.

This rearrangement joins TRBV9 to TRBJ2-3, with TRBD1 matching 7 bases. V was pared by 3 bases and J by 2 bases, with 9 bases of the junction left unmatched. Germline V gene data show CDR1 as SGDLS and CDR2 as YYNGEE. The CDR3 runs 16 residues. The CDR3 sequence is CASSAPPGQSTDTQYF. CDR3 in DNA: TGTGCCAGCAGCGCCCCTCCGGGACAGTCCACAGATACGCAGTATTTT.

The chain combines TRBV19 with TRBJ1-5; the match to TRBD1 covers 8 bases. Unmatched junction bases numbered 4, after V lost 7 bases and J lost 2 bases. The CDR3 has 14 residues. The germline V gene encodes CDR1 LNHDA and CDR2 SQIVND (reference sequence). Here the CDR3 DNA reads TGTGCCAGTACCCCGACAGGGGGCAATCAGCCCCAGCATTTT. This sequence encodes CASTPTGGNQPQHF.

The chain is built from TRBV19 and TRBJ2-1; D is undetermined. Trimming took 7 bases from V and 7 from J, leaving 14 bases between them. CDR1 is LNHDA, CDR2 SQIVND, per germline (reference sequence). The CDR3 totals 13 residues. The CDR3, as DNA: TGTGCCAGTAACTCGGGCTACTCGAATGAGCAGTTCTTC. Amino acids: CASNSGYSNEQFF.

The chain links TRBV2 to TRBJ1-5; D uncertain. Germline V gives CDR1 SNHLY, CDR2 FYNNEI. Trimming removed 2 bases at V and 1 base at J, with 12 bases between. This CDR3 has 16 residues. The CDR3 region has the DNA TGTGCCAGCAGTGAATTATTGGGTAGGAGCAATCAGCCCCAGCATTTT. Its translation: CASSELLGRSNQPQHF.

The table lists this clone with a count of one. The chain's CDR3 is CAWSIGAGNTIYF. In DNA, the CDR3 is TGTGCCTGGAGCATTGGGGCTGGAAACACCATATATTTT. The V and J genes are TRBV30 and TRBJ1-3, with D uncertain. This CDR3 is built from 13 residues. The ends were cut back, 3 bases at V and 2 bases at J, with 8 bases in the middle. Germline V lookup: CDR1 GTSNPN, CDR2 SVGIG (reference sequence).

This sequence joins TRBV7-8 and TRBJ2-6; D perhaps matches TRBD2 (5 bases). V lost 7 bases to trimming and J lost 0 bases, with 19 bases between them. In germline, CDR1 is SGHVS, CDR2 FQNEAQ. The CDR3 runs 18 residues. The CDR3: CASILTRWGLSGANVLTF. Written as DNA, the CDR3 is TGTGCCAGCATCCTTACTAGATGGGGTCTCTCTGGGGCCAACGTCCTGACTTTC.

This clone was counted only a few times. J is TRBJ1-5 and V is TRBV30; 9 nucleotides align to TRBD1. CDR1 is GTSNPN, CDR2 SVGIG, per germline (reference sequence). The CDR3 totals 14 residues. The ends lost 4 bases at V and 6 bases at J; junction bases unmatched: 7. DNA for the CDR3: TGTGCCTGGAACACAGGGGGCGCGGGTCAGCCCCAGCATTTT. Translation gives CAWNTGGAGQPQHF.

The chain recombines TRBV3-1 (or the pseudogene TRBV3-2) with TRBJ2-3; possible D gene TRBD2, 6 bases. Trimming pared 0 bases from V and 4 bases from J, leaving 11 bases between. From germline, CDR1 is LGHDT and CDR2 YNNKEL (reference sequence). The CDR3 has 15 residues. CDR3 sequence: CASSQDLANADTQYF. The DNA for the CDR3 is TGTGCCAGCAGCCAAGATCTAGCGAACGCAGATACGCAGTATTTT.

The rearrangement uses TRBV14 and TRBJ2-2; unclear D gene. The length of the CDR3 is 14 residues. Germline assignment: CDR1 SGHDN and CDR2 FVKESK. V gave up 1 base and J gave up 6 bases, with 9 bases separating them. The CDR3 region has the DNA TGTGCCAGCAGCCAAGGCGCCCGCCCCGGGGAGCTGTTTTTT. Protein product: CASSQGARPGELFF.

The V call is TRBV19, the J call TRBJ1-1; D ambiguous. V was cut by 4 bases and J by 4 bases, with 13 bases left in between. Germline V gives CDR1 LNHDA, CDR2 SQIVND (reference sequence). The length of the CDR3 is 14 residues. The CDR3 protein is CASSTLHFGTEAFF. The CDR3 nucleotides read TGTGCCAGTAGTACGCTCCATTTCGGCACTGAAGCTTTCTTT. Together with reference TRBV19 and TRBJ1-1, the CDR3 gives the full variable domain: DGGITQSPKYLFRKEGQNVTLSCEQNLNHDAMYWYRQDPGQGLRLIYYSQIVNDFQKGDIAEGYSVSREKKESFPLTVTSAQKNPTAFYLCASSTLHFGTEAFFGQGTRLTVV.

The gene calls are TRBV7-8 and TRBJ2-1; 8 bases are a match to TRBD2. This CDR3 has 15 residues. The junction had 5 bases not matched to a gene; V was cut back by 5 bases and J by 2 bases. CDR1 is SGHVS and CDR2 is FQNEAQ in the germline V gene. The CDR3: CASSESGGTYNEQFF. DNA of the CDR3: TGTGCCAGCAGCGAAAGCGGGGGTACCTACAATGAGCAGTTCTTC.

The chain recombines TRBV10-2 with TRBJ2-2; TRBD2 agrees at 9 bases. CDR1 is WSHSY, CDR2 SAAADI, per germline. The CDR3 has 16 residues. The V gene end was trimmed by 6 bases and the J gene end by 2 bases; junction bases not matched to a gene: 7. The CDR3 here is CASRTGLAINTGELFF. The CDR3, as DNA: TGCGCCAGCAGGACTGGACTAGCGATTAACACCGGGGAGCTGTTTTTT.

V is TRBV6-2 or TRBV6-3 and J is TRBJ2-7; a weak D match, TRBD1 (5 bases). Trimming removed 2 bases at V and 7 bases at J, with 18 bases between. CDR3 length: 15 residues. The germline V gene has CDR1 MNHEY and CDR2 SVGEGT. CDR3 DNA: TGTGCCAGCAGTTACGGAGTAGCAGATACAGGAGAGCAGTACTTC. Amino acids: CASSYGVADTGEQYF.

The chain carries TRBV27 and TRBJ1-2; D not resolved. V was clipped by 2 bases and J by 7 bases, with 23 bases between them. Germline values: CDR1 MNHEY, CDR2 SMNVEV (reference sequence). This CDR3 is built from 17 residues. The CDR3 DNA follows: TGTGCCAGCAGTTTAACCGTTAATGACGGATTTCTTAGTGGCTACACCTTC. This translates into CASSLTVNDGFLSGYTF.

This clone was counted once. This chain uses TRBV9 with TRBJ1-6, with D maybe TRBD1 (6 bases). This CDR3 is built from 14 residues. Between the trimmed V and J ends, which lost 0 bases and 10 bases, there was a span of 11 bases. Germline V lookup: CDR1 SGDLS, CDR2 YYNGEE. The CDR3 region is CASSVGGGNSPLHF. The CDR3 DNA follows: TGTGCCAGCAGCGTAGGAGGGGGAAACTCACCCCTCCACTTT.